A single T cell receptor beta chain is shown here with its context. These data belong to a study of blood T cells in healthy people across ages. Germline assignment: CDR1 LNHDA and CDR2 SQIVND (reference sequence). V dropped 0 bases and J dropped 13 bases, with 19 bases sitting between them. The CDR3 sequence is 15 residues long. The use of a sample-barcoded 5' primer and a J-beta primer mix characterized a second PCR of 7 to 11 cycles. Every sample gave at least 3 million paired-end reads containing CDR3. Via MiXCR, TCRdb re-called the 5' RACE reads, giving one row per CDR3 protein. Among about 1.8 million distinct CDR3 sequences listed, 49% were seen once.

The chain combines TRBV19 with TRBJ2-1; TRBD2 is a possible D gene (5 bases). The sequence was collected from a woman aged 35 to 49 in good health. Sequencing was performed on blood. The CDR3 coding sequence is TGTGCCAGTAGTATAGAGGTATGGAGGCAAGAGACCCAGTTCTTC. It specifies CASSIEVWRQETQFF.